This T cell receptor (beta chain) came from a study of breast tumors, draining lymph nodes, adjacent tissues. The study, taken as a whole, reports: Most tumor T cells seemingly derive from lymph node, then expand in tumor. Tumors had less TCR diversity than lymph nodes, more than nontumor tissue.

Worth noting for this clonotype: The antigen is undetermined. Its ends do not fully match the called genes, so a read error is possible.

In TCRdb, the multiplex PCR reads were re-called with MiXCR into one record per CDR3 protein. This table holds tens of thousands of distinct CDR3 sequences, roughly 41% found once. This CDR3 contains 14 residues. The germline V gene encodes CDR1 SGHTA and CDR2 FQGNSA. Material: breast tumor tissue. The chain employs TRBV7-2 and TRBJ1-6; 8 bases agree with TRBD1. This sequence was found in a female donor with breast cancer. Some clones in this sample may be carry-over from other donors' samples. CDR3 loop: CAGSQDRANSPLHF. CDR3 in DNA: TGCGCCGGCAGCCAGGACAGGGCAAATTCACCCCTCCACTTT.